This TCR beta chain was profiled in a study of blood T cells in healthy people across ages. About the study: Template switching captured about one barcoded beta molecule per two T cells. Study-level results: PBMCs went unsorted, and a conclusive naive versus antigen-experienced comparison was therefore prevented.

V was trimmed by 6 bases and J by 5 bases, leaving 16 bases between them. The CDR3 spans 14 residues. Germline V CDR1 and CDR2: SEHNR, FQNEAQ (reference sequence). With regard to this clonotype: The antigen is not known.

Primers used in a second PCR of roughly 6 to 12 cycles were a sample-barcoded 5' primer and a J-beta primer mix. No fewer than 3 million CDR3-containing paired-end reads came from each sample. Each CDR3 protein gets one entry after TCRdb re-called the 5' RACE reads with MiXCR. The table shows hundreds of thousands of distinct CDR3 sequences, with about 37% occurring only once. Total RNA, at least 6 micrograms per sample, was extracted from PBMCs. The clonotype was recovered from a man aged 18-30 years in good health. V usage is TRBV7-9 and J usage is TRBJ2-5; tentatively, D is TRBD1 (5 bases). The sequenced material came from blood. CDR3 sequence: CASSTVGVLETQYF. The DNA of the CDR3 is TGTGCCAGCAGTACAGTAGGGGTGTTGGAGACCCAGTACTTC.